The clone carrying this T cell receptor (beta chain) showed up many times. Antigen unknown. This sample is part of a study of T cells in Graves' hyperthyroidism and ophthalmopathy. Findings and caveats of the study: In the blood, most expanded thyroid clonotypes above 0.001 appeared as well. In the analysis, a 13 V-J model separated ophthalmopathy from stable hyperthyroidism.

The CDR3 regions of TCR beta were amplified from RNA transcripts. TCR CDR3 underwent first-round RT-PCR with the HTBI primer set. TCRdb called the multiplex PCR reads again in MiXCR, with one record for every CDR3 protein. This table holds approximately 400,000 distinct CDR3 sequences, over 12% found once. CDR1 and CDR2 from the germline V gene are DFQATT and SNEGSKA (reference sequence). V lost 6 bases and J lost 0; bases outside the gene matches: 8. The CDR3 spans 15 residues. The study included ophthalmopathy patients with Clinical Activity Score at least 3, NOSPECS grade at least 4 and duration under 3 months.

Sequencing was performed on blood. The rearrangement links TRBV20-1 to TRBJ1-3, with 7 bases identical to TRBD1. This clonotype was sampled from a man aged 45-65 years with Graves' ophthalmopathy. The CDR3: CSARRTGDSGNTIYF. The DNA for the CDR3 is TGCAGTGCGCGAAGGACAGGCGACTCTGGAAACACCATATATTTT.